This T cell receptor beta chain was retrieved from a study of blood T cell repertoires in COVID-19 (TCRdb year 2020). Regarding the complete study: Collaborator samples came from the United States, Italy and Spain and covered acute and convalescent phases of COVID-19. The material from the prospective study consisted of cDNA or gDNA derived from T cells, B-cell-depleted T cells, or PBMCs. Deeply sampled blood TCRbeta repertoires from subjects exposed to, actively infected with, or recovered from COVID-19 were included in the dataset. The repertoires were made available in a free public database intended to serve as a resource for research on the immune response to SARS-CoV-2. The samples were drawn from two sources: the first 160 participants of the ongoing ImmuneRACE study, and 950 to 1,500 subjects contributed by 6 global collaborators. Sample metadata almost always included a de-identified subject ID, COVID-19 status, age in years and sex. Where available, HLA class I and class II types were obtained from metadata supplied by the sample provider rather than from assay-based typing. Study-wide findings and limitations: The quantity of clinical and demographic metadata differed by source and by participant and was supplied without curation.

Whole blood was collected in K2EDTA tubes by collaborating institutions according to the institutions' own protocols. For TCRbeta analysis, collaborator samples were shipped as frozen whole blood, as isolated PBMCs, or as DNA extracted from either sample type. Concerning this clone itself: Its antigen is currently not known. Base qualities were left out, and no much larger clone turns up one base away.

The immunoSEQ Assay, a bias-controlled multiplex PCR, was used to amplify TCRbeta CDR3 regions from genomic DNA. The original pipeline was this. Within the assay, amplification of reference gene primers was used to estimate how many nucleated cells each sample contained. Sequence reads were collapsed and filtered to measure the absolute abundance of every unique TCRbeta CDR3 rearrangement. Productive Simpson clonality was computed per sample as the square root of Simpson's diversity index over productive rearrangements. TCRdb obtained this table from immuneACCESS and retained in-frame rearrangements with V and J assigned. These tables miss some clones; where compared with another copy, unresolved V genes account for less than half of the shortfall, and the remainder is unexplained. V and J calls and clone size are copied from that table; D and trimming were computed from the DNA. The sample profile shows under 20,000 clones; around nine tenths of them were found once. The ten largest clonotypes hold less than 25% of the sample.

The sample consisted of peripheral blood. This TCR derives from a man between 60 and 75 years old with acute or convalescent COVID-19.

The sequenced DNA is TGTGCCAGCAGCTCCGGGACTAGCGGCAATGAGCAGTTCTTC. Its protein reads: CASSSGTSGNEQFF. In this chain, TRBV7-3 is recombined with TRBJ2-1; 11 bases in the middle match TRBD2. Including the terminal cysteine and phenylalanine, the CDR3 comprises 14 residues. The kept DNA is CDR3 alone, 42 bases in frame from the first base. The germline V gene specifies SGHTA as CDR1 and FQGTGA as CDR2. V is trimmed back by 4 bases and J by 6 bases, and the junction contains 2 bases that no gene match accounts for.